One T cell receptor beta chain is described in this entry. This entry comes from a study of blood T cell repertoires in COVID-19. Study overall: Italy, Spain and the United States were the sources of the convalescent and acute COVID-19 samples. From T cells, B-cell-depleted T cells, or PBMCs came the material, which was cDNA or gDNA.

Germline lookup yields CDR1 MRHNA and CDR2 SNTAGT. The CDR3 spans 15 residues. The V segment lost 9 bases and the J segment 1 base; nucleotides outside the gene matches: 7. Original methodology: Amplification of reference gene primers provided the estimated nucleated cell counts. Profiled with immunoSEQ multiplex PCR; TCRdb holds only in-frame clones, not every one. V and J calls and clone size follow that table, whereas D and trimming were derived from the DNA. This sample has roughly 170,000 clones, with roughly four fifths found just once. The sequencing sample was made of peripheral blood. The chain employs TRBV6-4 and TRBJ2-2, with 8 bases that match TRBD2. The sequence derives from a human donor in a cohort sampled during active COVID-19. The CDR3: CARSPTSENTGELFF. CDR3 nucleotide sequence: TGTGCCAGAAGCCCGACTAGCGAGAACACCGGGGAGCTGTTTTTT.